A selection of T cell receptor beta chains follows, all from one sample in a study of T cell repertoires in cytomegalovirus infection. TCRdb itself ran the reads through MiXCR, one entry per CDR3 protein. The sample has 680,000 or so distinct CDR3 sequences, roughly a third seen once. The sequenced material came from PBMCs. These TCRs come from a human donor in good health (CMV status not recorded). Some clones in this sample may be carry-over from other donors' samples. CDR3s include the opening cysteine and the closing phenylalanine or tryptophan. The D gene is left open where the match is weak. Some rows mark clone size as missing; the rest say once, few, many or name a class of expanded clone.

cdr3_nt cdr3_aa d_call j_call cdr3_length v_call clone_size
TGCAGTGCTAGAGACCCTGGGGGGGCGGAAGGGTATTCACCCCTCCACTTT CSARDPGGAEGYSPLHF NA TRBJ1-6 17 TRBV20-1 NA
TGTGCCAGCAGCTTCGTATTGCTAGCTGGCACCTACGAGCAGTACTTC CASSFVLLAGTYEQYF NA TRBJ2-7 16 TRBV7-6 NA
TGCAGTGCCGCCGGGGCGGGACAGGGTTGGGAGCTGTTTTTT CSAAGAGQGWELFF TRBD1 TRBJ2-2 14 TRBV20-1 NA
TGTGCCAGCAGTTTAGCGGCAGGCCGGGGCTCGTATGACACTGAAGCTTTCTTT CASSLAAGRGSYDTEAFF NA TRBJ1-1 18 TRBV28 NA
TGTGCCAGTAGTATAGTTTTGAGCAATCAGCCCCAGCATTTT CASSIVLSNQPQHF NA TRBJ1-5 14 TRBV19 few
TGTGCCAGCAGCCTAGGACAGGGTGAAGGCTACACCTTC CASSLGQGEGYTF TRBD1 TRBJ1-2 13 TRBV7-9 NA
TGTGCCAGCAGTGGTCCTCAGGGATTGGGAACAGGGAATGAGCAGTTCTTC CASSGPQGLGTGNEQFF NA TRBJ2-1 17 TRBV6-1 few
TGTGCCTGCAGCTTAGCTACAGTGGGCTCATACAATGAGCCGTTCTTC CACSLATVGSYNEPFF NA TRBJ2-1 16 TRBV7-2 NA
TGTGCCACCAGTGACGACACCCGAGGCGGCAATCAGCCCCAGCATTTT CATSDDTRGGNQPQHF NA TRBJ1-5 16 TRBV24-1 NA
TGTGCCAGCAGTGAATTATCACAGGGGACCTACAATGAGCAGTTCTTC CASSELSQGTYNEQFF TRBD1 TRBJ2-1 16 TRBV6-1 many
TGTGCCAGCAGTCCGAGTCTAGCCCAGATCTACGAGCAGTACTTC CASSPSLAQIYEQYF NA TRBJ2-7 15 TRBV27 NA